This TCR beta chain was obtained from a study of T-cell memory formation after mild COVID-19. TCRdb passed the 5' RACE reads through MiXCR, listing each CDR3 protein once. The sample carries 100,000 to 120,000 distinct CDR3 sequences, over 15% recorded once. The material sequenced was PBMCs or a T cell subset sorted from them (not recorded which). The receptor comes from a man between 18 and 29 years old who had mild COVID-19 (a few samples of this study predate the infection). Cell type and time point are not known.

CDR3 in DNA: TGTGCCAGCAGTTTCACGGACTACGAGCAGTACTTC. Translated: CASSFTDYEQYF. This sequence joins TRBV2 and TRBJ2-7; D is unresolved. Germline values: CDR1 SNHLY, CDR2 FYNNEI. V gave up 5 bases and J gave up 3 bases, with 8 bases separating them. The CDR3 extends over 12 amino acids.